The 9 T cell receptor beta chains reported below all come from one sample, sequenced in a study of blood T cell repertoires in COVID-19. TCRdb's table, derived via immunoSEQ multiplex PCR, lists solely in-frame clones and lacks some. The sample includes 99,000 or so clones, roughly 82% of them seen just once. The sample was peripheral blood. These receptors all come from a man in his sixties with acute or convalescent COVID-19.

This clone appeared once. In DNA form, the CDR3 reads TGCGCCAGCAGCCAGCGAACAGGGCCAGGGGCCAACGTCCTGACTTTC. This gives the protein CASSQRTGPGANVLTF. J is TRBJ2-6 and V is TRBV4-3, with TRBD1 as a possible D gene (6 bases). This CDR3 is built from 16 residues. V was clipped by 3 bases and J by 4 bases, with 13 bases between them. The germline CDR1 and CDR2 sequences are LGHNA and YSLEER.

This chain uses TRBV11-2 with TRBJ1-1; D is ambiguous. The V end lost 2 bases, the J end lost 10 bases, and 23 bases lay between the germline ends. The CDR3 totals 16 residues. The germline V gene encodes CDR1 SGHAT and CDR2 FQNNGV. CDR3 region: CASSLKADHGVFAAFF. The CDR3 DNA follows: TGTGCCAGCAGCTTAAAGGCGGACCACGGGGTCTTCGCAGCTTTCTTT.

The chain is built from TRBV18 and TRBJ1-1; D is uncertain. The germline CDR1 and CDR2 sequences are KGHSH and LQKENI. Trimming left V 4 bases short and J 1 base short, with 7 bases between. This CDR3 contains 13 residues. As DNA, the CDR3 is TGTGCCAGCTCACACTCATGGAACACTGAAGCTTTCTTT. Translating gives CASSHSWNTEAFF.

This chain joins TRBV4-1 and TRBJ2-1; 9 nucleotides line up with TRBD2. The CDR3 runs to 19 residues. V lost 0 bases and J lost 0; bases outside the gene matches: 9. The V gene's germline CDR1 is MGHRA and CDR2 YSYEKL. The CDR3 spells CASSQEGPSGVSSYNEQFF. In DNA form, the CDR3 reads TGCGCCAGCAGCCAAGAAGGCCCTAGCGGGGTGAGCTCCTACAATGAGCAGTTCTTC.

This clone was seen once. V is TRBV28 and J is TRBJ1-2; D remains unclear. V shed 2 bases and J shed 2 bases, with 9 bases lying between them. This CDR3 has 14 amino acids. Germline V CDR1 and CDR2: MDHEN, SYDVKM. Here the CDR3 reads CASSLIGENYGYTF. CDR3 nucleotides: TGTGCCAGCAGTTTAATCGGGGAGAACTATGGCTACACCTTC.

The chain combines TRBV19 with TRBJ2-7, with 8 bases aligning to TRBD2. The V gene's germline CDR1 is LNHDA and CDR2 SQIVND (reference sequence). The CDR3 totals 16 residues. Trimming at V came to 3 bases and at J to 5 bases, leaving 12 bases not matched to a gene. In DNA, the CDR3 is TGTGCCAGTAGTATTATGGCGGGGGGCCCGTCCGACGAGCAGTACTTC. Translated, it gives CASSIMAGGPSDEQYF.

This clone was counted ten times or more. The chain recombines TRBV18 with TRBJ1-3; D call uncertain. This CDR3 comprises 13 residues. The V and J ends lost 2 bases and 8 bases respectively, with 10 bases between them. Germline V gene sequence: CDR1 KGHSH, CDR2 LQKENI. CDR3 DNA: TGTGCCAGCTCACCAGGTCGGGGAGACACCATATATTTT. As protein: CASSPGRGDTIYF.

This sequence joins TRBV5-1 and TRBJ2-5; 10 positions match TRBD2. Trimming took 5 bases from V and 4 from J; bases not matched to a gene: 8. Per the germline V gene, CDR1 is SGHRS and CDR2 is YFSETQ. The CDR3 loop spans 15 amino acids. The chain's CDR3 is CASRSAGGLLETQYF. The CDR3 DNA reads as TGCGCCAGCAGATCAGCGGGGGGGCTCTTAGAGACCCAGTACTTC.

This clone was recorded once. This rearrangement joins TRBV30 to TRBJ1-2; 9 positions match TRBD1. This CDR3 region has 14 residues. CDR1 and CDR2 (germline): GTSNPN, SVGIG (reference sequence). V was clipped by 1 base and J by 6 bases; unmatched bases: 6. CDR3 sequence (DNA): TGTGCCTGGAGTGACACAGGGGGCGTTAATGGCTACACCTTC. It is translated as CAWSDTGGVNGYTF.